This record concerns one TCR beta chain sequence. Its antigen remains unidentified. This specimen belongs to a study of blood T cells in healthy people across ages. Study conclusions and caveats: Diversity of TCR beta correlated strongly with naive T cell percentage. Older individuals had lower TCR beta diversity per million T cells (the decline was roughly linear).

A J-beta primer mix and a sample-barcoded 5' primer were used in a second PCR of roughly 6 to 12 cycles. From the 5' RACE reads, TCRdb called clonotypes with MiXCR, one entry per CDR3 protein. The table records 1.5 million to 2 million distinct CDR3 sequences, roughly two fifths of them present only once. Total RNA, at least 5.5 micrograms per sample, came from PBMCs. V was trimmed by 6 bases and J by 7 bases, leaving 21 bases between them. Germline-derived CDR1 and CDR2 are MNHEY and SMNVEV (reference sequence). The CDR3 spans 15 residues. The chain links TRBV27 to TRBJ2-5; a weak D match, TRBD2 (5 bases). The sequence came from a human donor in good health. Sequenced: blood. CDR3 nucleotide sequence: TGTGCCAGCAGCCCTGTTGGGATGGGAGTGGCGACCCAGTACTTC. This codes for CASSPVGMGVATQYF.